This TCR beta chain was sequenced in a study of blood T cells in healthy people across ages. This clonotype was observed a few times. Primers used in a second PCR of roughly 7 to 12 cycles were a sample-barcoded 5' primer and a J-beta primer mix. MiXCR, applied by TCRdb to the 5' RACE reads, yields one record per CDR3 protein. The table has over 500,000 distinct CDR3 sequences, roughly a quarter seen once. Between the trimmed V and J ends, which lost 5 bases and 2 bases, there was a span of 10 bases. The CDR3 contains 13 residues. Per the germline V gene, CDR1 is DFQATT and CDR2 is SNEGSKA (reference sequence). These data are also associated with another study on T cells of mothers and their children.

The clonotype comes from a boy aged 2-9 years in good health. The chain has TRBV20-1 and TRBJ2-1; D ambiguous. Sequencing was done on a sample of blood. CDR3 in DNA: TGCAGTGCTCCCCTCCTTCCCTACAATGAGCAGTTCTTC. Translating gives CSAPLLPYNEQFF.